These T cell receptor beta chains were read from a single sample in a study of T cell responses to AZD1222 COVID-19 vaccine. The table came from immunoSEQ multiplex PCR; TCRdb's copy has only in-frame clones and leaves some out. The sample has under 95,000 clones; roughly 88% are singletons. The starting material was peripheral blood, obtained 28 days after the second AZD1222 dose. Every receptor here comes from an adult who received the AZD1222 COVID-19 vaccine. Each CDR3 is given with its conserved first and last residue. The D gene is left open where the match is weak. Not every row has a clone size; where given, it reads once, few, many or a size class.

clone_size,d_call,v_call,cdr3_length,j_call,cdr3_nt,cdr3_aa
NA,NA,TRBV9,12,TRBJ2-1,TGTGCCAGCAGCCTTAGCTACAATGAGCAGTTCTTC,CASSLSYNEQFF
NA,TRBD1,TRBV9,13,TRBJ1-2,TGTGCCAGCAGCTCCCGGACAGGGTATGGCTACACCTTC,CASSSRTGYGYTF
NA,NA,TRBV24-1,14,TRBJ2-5,TGTGCCACCAGTGATCCGGGGGCCCAAGAGACCCAGTACTTC,CATSDPGAQETQYF
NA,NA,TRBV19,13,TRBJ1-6,TGTGCCAGTAGTAGGGGGCTGGGATCACCCCTCCACTTT,CASSRGLGSPLHF
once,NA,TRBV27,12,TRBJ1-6,TGTGCCAGCAGTAATCAGAATTCACCCCTCCACTTT,CASSNQNSPLHF
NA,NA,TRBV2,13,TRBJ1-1,TGTGCCAGCAGTGATCAGGGGAACACTGAAGCTTTCTTT,CASSDQGNTEAFF
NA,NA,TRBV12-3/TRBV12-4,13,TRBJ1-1,TGTGCCAGCAGTTTAGGCAGGAACACTGAAGCTTTCTTT,CASSLGRNTEAFF
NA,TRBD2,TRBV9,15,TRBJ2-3,TGTGCCAGCAGCCCTAGCGGGGGGCGGACAGATACGCAGTATTTT,CASSPSGGRTDTQYF
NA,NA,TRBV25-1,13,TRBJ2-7,TGTGCCAGCAGTGAATGGCAGACCTACGAGCAGTACTTC,CASSEWQTYEQYF
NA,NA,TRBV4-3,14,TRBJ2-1,TGCGCCAGCAGCCAAGGCCGCGGCTACAATGAGCAGTTCTTC,CASSQGRGYNEQFF
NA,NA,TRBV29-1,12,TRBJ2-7,TGCAGCGTTGATTCACCCGGTGGCGAGCAGTACTTC,CSVDSPGGEQYF
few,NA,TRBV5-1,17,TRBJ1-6,TGCGCCAGCAGCTTGGAAGGGGGGATCTCCTATAATTCACCCCTCCACTTT,CASSLEGGISYNSPLHF
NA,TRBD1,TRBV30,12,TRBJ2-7,TGTGCCTGGAGAGACAGGGTCGGCAGCAAGTACTTC,CAWRDRVGSKYF
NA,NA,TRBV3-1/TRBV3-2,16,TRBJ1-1,TGTGCCAGCAGCCAAGTCTTGTTGGGGAAGAACACTGAAGCTTTCTTT,CASSQVLLGKNTEAFF
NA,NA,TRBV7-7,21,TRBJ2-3,TGTGCCAGCAGCCCCAAAGTCGGGGCTTTGGGGGGATACTCTAGCACAGATACGCAGTATTTT,CASSPKVGALGGYSSTDTQYF
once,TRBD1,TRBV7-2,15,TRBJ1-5,TGTGCCAGCAGCTTAGCTCCAGGGGGCTGGGAGCCCCAGCATTTT,CASSLAPGGWEPQHF
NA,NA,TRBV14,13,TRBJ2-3,TGTGCCAGCAGCCACGCAAGCACAGATACGCAGTATTTT,CASSHASTDTQYF
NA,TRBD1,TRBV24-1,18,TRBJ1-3,TGTGCCACCAGTGAAGAACTGGGACAGATTAACTCTGGAAACACCATATATTTT,CATSEELGQINSGNTIYF
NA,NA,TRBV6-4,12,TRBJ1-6,TGTGCCAGCAGTGACGGGGGTTCACCCCTCCACTTT,CASSDGGSPLHF
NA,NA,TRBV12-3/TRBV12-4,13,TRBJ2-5,TGTGCCAGCAGCCTAGGGGTTGTGGGGGCCCAGTACTTC,CASSLGVVGAQYF
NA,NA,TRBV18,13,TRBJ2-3,TGTGCCAGCTCACCAAGGAGGACAGATACGCAGTATTTT,CASSPRRTDTQYF
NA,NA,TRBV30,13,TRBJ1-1,TGTGCCTGGAGTGTCGAGAGGGACACTGAAGCTTTCTTT,CAWSVERDTEAFF
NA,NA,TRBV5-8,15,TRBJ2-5,TGTGCCAGCAGCTGGGGGGGCAGGGATCAAGAGACCCAGTACTTC,CASSWGGRDQETQYF
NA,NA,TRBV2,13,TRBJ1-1,TGTGCCAGCAGTGAAAAAGGTGGTAGTGAAGCTTTCTTT,CASSEKGGSEAFF